The present T cell receptor beta chain was sequenced within a study of blood T cell repertoires in COVID-19. Whole-study context: COVID-19 samples collected from the United States, Italy and Spain covered acute and convalescent phases. Sources were T cells, B-cell-depleted T cells, or PBMCs; the material itself was cDNA or gDNA.

Trimming took off 2 bases at V and 8 bases at J, with 15 bases between the two ends. Germline V lookup: CDR1 SQVTM, CDR2 ANQGSEA. The CDR3 contains 13 residues. This clone was seen a handful of times. Patients from Seattle were sampled longitudinally, starting during active infection. Under the authors' procedure: Reference gene primer amplification in the assay estimated nucleated cell counts. The repertoire was sequenced with immunoSEQ multiplex PCR; TCRdb's copy has only in-frame clones and lacks some. Clone size and the V and J calls come from that table; the DNA yielded D and trimming. Counted here are hundreds of thousands of clones, around nine tenths occurring once; the ten biggest clones make up about 12%.

The sequencing input was peripheral blood. The rearrangement uses TRBV29-1 and TRBJ1-2, with D perhaps TRBD1 (6 bases). The clonotype was recovered from a woman in her 70s with COVID-19, enrolled during active disease. The CDR3 bases are TGCAGCGTTGAACGGACAGCGGAATCCGGCTACACCTTC. Amino acid sequence: CSVERTAESGYTF.